These 21 T cell receptor beta chains came from one sample sequenced in a study of OX40 agonist ivuxolimab in advanced cancers. Produced via immunoSEQ multiplex PCR; TCRdb's table is partial and in-frame only. The sample includes some 110,000 clones, less than 95% of them seen just once. The input for sequencing was CD4+ or CD8+ T cells sorted from blood, taken in a trial of the OX40 agonist ivuxolimab. Source of these receptors: an adult with an advanced solid tumor such as melanoma, head and neck, liver or kidney cancer.

The chain links TRBV27 to TRBJ1-1; 10 nucleotides agree with TRBD1. Germline values: CDR1 MNHEY, CDR2 SMNVEV (reference sequence). The V gene end was trimmed by 6 bases and the J gene end by 10 bases; junction bases not matched to a gene: 17. The CDR3 runs to 16 residues. The CDR3 protein is CASRPTRQGAGIVAFF. For the CDR3, the DNA is TGTGCCAGCAGACCTACGAGACAGGGGGCGGGTATTGTAGCTTTCTTT.

The chain uses TRBV28 and TRBJ2-5; perhaps TRBD1 as D (5 bases). The CDR3 sequence is 16 residues long. Trimming left V 2 bases short and J 5 bases short, with 18 bases between. Germline V CDR1 and CDR2: MDHEN, SYDVKM. As DNA, the CDR3 is TGTGCCAGCAGTTTAGCCTTAGGGGTGACTGGGGAGACCCAGTACTTC. Translated: CASSLALGVTGETQYF. Drawing the rest from reference TRBV28 and TRBJ2-5, the complete variable domain is DVKVTQSSRYLVKRTGEKVFLECVQDMDHENMFWYRQDPGLGLRLIYFSYDVKMKEKGDIPEGYSVSREKKERFSLILESASTNQTSMYLCASSLALGVTGETQYFGPGTRLLVL.

This chain connects TRBV11-3 to TRBJ2-1; TRBD1 aligns across 9 bases. Germline assignment: CDR1 SGHNT and CDR2 YENEEA. V was pared by 3 bases and J by 3 bases, with 3 bases of the junction left unmatched. This CDR3 has 15 amino acids. CDR3 nucleotide sequence: TGTGCCAGCAGCTTCTGGACAGGGGACTACAATGAGCAGTTCTTC. Translating gives CASSFWTGDYNEQFF.

The V and J genes are TRBV5-6 and TRBJ2-1, with D possibly matching TRBD1 (5 bases). This CDR3 has 15 residues. Germline V gene lookup returns CDR1 SGHDT and CDR2 YYEEEE. Trimming shortened V by 0 bases and J by 6 bases, and 13 bases separated the two germline ends. The CDR3 DNA reads as TGTGCCAGCAGCTTGGTAGGGGATCCGGGCAATGAGCAGTTCTTC. Protein sequence: CASSLVGDPGNEQFF.

The rearrangement uses TRBV6-1 and TRBJ1-1, with unresolved D. The CDR3 totals 13 residues. Germline lookup yields CDR1 MNHNS and CDR2 SASEGT. V dropped 2 bases and J dropped 6 bases, with 10 bases sitting between them. This chain's CDR3 is CASSEIGGAEAFF. CDR3 coding DNA: TGTGCCAGCAGTGAAATCGGTGGGGCTGAAGCTTTCTTT.

V gene TRBV28 combines with J gene TRBJ2-1; 9 bases map to TRBD2. Germline V gene data show CDR1 as MDHEN and CDR2 as SYDVKM. The CDR3 runs to 20 residues. Trimming cost V 3 bases and J 4 bases; bases outside gene matches: 19. The DNA for the CDR3 is TGTGCCAGCAGTTTGACGTTGTTAGCGGGAGAGGGAGGAAGTTACAATGAGCAGTTCTTC. As protein: CASSLTLLAGEGGSYNEQFF.

V is TRBV4-1 and J is TRBJ1-1; tentatively, D is TRBD1 (5 bases). V shed 0 bases and J shed 4 bases, with 15 bases lying between them. The CDR3 spans 16 residues. CDR1 MGHRA and CDR2 YSYEKL come from the germline V gene. This CDR3 is CASSQDRETRITEAFF. The CDR3 DNA sequence: TGCGCCAGCAGCCAAGACAGGGAAACTAGGATCACTGAAGCTTTCTTT.

The chain carries TRBV18 and TRBJ1-1; the D is unclear. The CDR3 consists of 15 residues. Germline assignment: CDR1 KGHSH and CDR2 LQKENI. The V end was cut by 3 bases, the J end by 1 base, with 12 bases between. The CDR3 loop reads CASSPSRVQNTEAFF. For the CDR3, the DNA is TGTGCCAGCTCACCTTCGCGGGTTCAGAACACTGAAGCTTTCTTT.

The rearrangement joins TRBV28 to TRBJ1-2; D unresolved. The germline CDR1 and CDR2 sequences are MDHEN and SYDVKM. This CDR3 is built from 12 residues. Trimming left V 8 bases short and J 0 bases short, with 7 bases between. In DNA, the CDR3 is TGTGCCAGCGTAGGACCTAACTATGGCTACACCTTC. It specifies CASVGPNYGYTF.

The rearrangement uses TRBV5-1 and TRBJ1-1; D is undetermined. Trimming cost V 4 bases and J 1 base, with 17 bases left between them. Germline V gives CDR1 SGHRS, CDR2 YFSETQ. The CDR3 length is 16 residues. The CDR3 nucleotides read TGCGCCAGCAGCCGTCAGGCCGTAGCGGGGAACACTGAAGCTTTCTTT. Protein product: CASSRQAVAGNTEAFF. The variable domain in full, completed from reference TRBV5-1 and TRBJ1-1, reads KAGVTQTPRYLIKTRGQQVTLSCSPISGHRSVSWYQQTPGQGLQFLFEYFSETQRNKGNFPGRFSGRQFSNSRSEMNVSTLELGDSALYLCASSRQAVAGNTEAFFGQGTRLTVV.

The chain employs TRBV7-2 and TRBJ2-1; TRBD2 is a possible D gene (5 bases). CDR3 size: 13 residues. The V gene lost 0 bases and the J gene lost 9 bases, with 9 bases spanning the gap. The germline V gene encodes CDR1 SGHTA and CDR2 FQGNSA. CDR3 coding DNA: TGTGCCAGCAGCTTAGCGTCGGGATCTGAGCAGTTCTTC. Translating it yields CASSLASGSEQFF. Drawing the rest from reference TRBV7-2 and TRBJ2-1, the complete variable domain is GAGVSQSPSNKVTEKGKDVELRCDPISGHTALYWYRQSLGQGLEFLIYFQGNSAPDKSGLPSDRFSAERTGGSVSTLTIQRTQQEDSAVYLCASSLASGSEQFFGPGTRLTVL.

V usage is TRBV15 and J usage is TRBJ2-3; no firm D call. This CDR3 spans 14 amino acids. Between the trimmed V and J ends, which lost 6 bases and 2 bases, there was a span of 12 bases. CDR1 and CDR2 (germline): LNHNV, YYDKDF (reference sequence). The CDR3 spells CATRQTAHTDTQYF. In DNA, the CDR3 is TGTGCCACCAGACAGACCGCGCACACAGATACGCAGTATTTT.

This clone was found once. The rearrangement joins TRBV7-8 to TRBJ1-5; no firm D call. This CDR3 spans 15 amino acids. Looked up from germline, CDR1 is SGHVS and CDR2 is FQNEAQ. Trimming removed 5 bases at V and 0 bases at J, with 11 bases between. CDR3 nucleotides: TGTGCCAGCAGCCTCATAGTCGATAGCAATCAGCCCCAGCATTTT. It is translated as CASSLIVDSNQPQHF.

CDR3 amino acids: CAISEGGTKNIQYF. CDR3 bases: TGTGCCATCAGTGAGGGGGGAACCAAAAACATTCAGTACTTC. This chain connects TRBV10-3 to TRBJ2-4; D is tentatively TRBD1 or TRBD2 (5 bases each). Per the germline V gene, CDR1 is ENHRY and CDR2 is SYGVKD. V lost 2 bases to trimming and J lost 2 bases, with 7 bases between them. The length of the CDR3 is 14 residues.

The chain joins TRBV13 to TRBJ2-7; D perhaps matches TRBD1 (6 bases). The germline CDR1 and CDR2 sequences are PRHDT and FYEKMQ (reference sequence). This CDR3 has 14 amino acids. V dropped 5 bases and J dropped 4 bases, with 15 bases sitting between them. The CDR3 DNA sequence: TGTGCCAGCAGCCCCCGGGACAAGGTGTACGAGCAGTACTTC. Residues: CASSPRDKVYEQYF.

The V call is TRBV19, the J call TRBJ1-1; D is uncertain. The V and J ends lost 6 bases and 0 bases respectively, with 8 bases between them. CDR3 size: 13 residues. Germline CDR1 and CDR2: LNHDA and SQIVND (reference sequence). In DNA form, the CDR3 reads TGTGCCAGTAGCTCTACAGTGAACACTGAAGCTTTCTTT. Residues: CASSSTVNTEAFF.

The V call is TRBV27, the J call TRBJ2-5; TRBD1 might be the D (6 bases). The DNA end lines up better with TRBJ2-7; the J call may be wrong. The V gene's germline CDR1 is MNHEY and CDR2 SMNVEV (reference sequence). The CDR3 totals 13 residues. DNA for the CDR3: TGTGCCAGCAGTTCTCAGGGGACCGACGAGCAGTACTTC. Translation: CASSSQGTDEQYF.

The rearrangement uses TRBV7-3 and TRBJ2-6; TRBD1 might be the D (6 bases). V lost 5 bases, J lost 2 bases, and 13 bases lay in between. The CDR3 consists of 16 residues. Per the germline V gene, CDR1 is SGHTA and CDR2 is FQGTGA. CDR3 sequence (DNA): TGTGCCAGCAGCGCCAGGCCAGGGGCTGGGGCCAACGTCCTGACTTTC. It is translated as CASSARPGAGANVLTF.

The chain combines TRBV7-2 with TRBJ2-7; 14 positions agree with TRBD2. The germline V gene encodes CDR1 SGHTA and CDR2 FQGNSA. V lost 1 base to trimming and J lost 2 bases; unmatched junction nucleotides: 4. The CDR3 is 17 residues long. CDR3 nucleotides: TGTGCCAGCAGCTTAGAGACTAGCGGGAGGGCCACCTACGAGCAGTACTTC. The encoded protein is CASSLETSGRATYEQYF.

The chain employs TRBV6-5 and TRBJ2-7, with a tentative D call TRBD1 (5 bases). The CDR3 sequence is 13 residues long. Germline loops: CDR1 MNHEY, CDR2 SVGAGI. Trimming left V 6 bases short and J 4 bases short, with 13 bases between. CDR3 nucleotides: TGTGCCAGCAGCCGGACCCAGGGATACGAGCAGTACTTC. Translated: CASSRTQGYEQYF.

This clone was seen only a few times. The rearrangement links TRBV5-1 to TRBJ1-2, with D unresolved. Trimming left V 0 bases short and J 2 bases short, with 8 bases between. Germline V lookup: CDR1 SGHRS, CDR2 YFSETQ. This CDR3 comprises 14 residues. In DNA, the CDR3 is TGCGCCAGCAGCTTGGACAGCGTCAACTATGGCTACACCTTC. Translated: CASSLDSVNYGYTF.